This T cell receptor (beta chain) emerged from a study of OX40 agonist ivuxolimab in advanced cancers. At the level of the whole study: The costimulatory receptor OX40 (CD134) was targeted by ivuxolimab, a fully human IgG2 agonistic monoclonal antibody. Intravenous ivuxolimab was administered to patients every 2 weeks at six dose levels: 0.01, 0.1, 0.3, 1.5, 3 and 10 mg/kg. Among the roughly 52 dose-escalation patients, some 19 had hepatocellular carcinoma, around 15 melanoma, 9 renal cell carcinoma and 9 head and neck cancer. In the dose-escalation cohort, 82.7% of patients were male, and the mean age was about 55 years, with a range of 23 to 79. Prior anti-PD-1, anti-PD-L1 or anti-CTLA-4 therapy was permitted, and checkpoint inhibitors had been received by around 40% of dose-escalation patients. Partial responses were achieved by three dose-escalation patients, of whom one had hepatocellular carcinoma and two had cutaneous melanoma. The point of sequencing TCRbeta in the periphery was to test whether ivuxolimab changed TCR sequence diversity and drove clonal T-cell expansion. The paper reports the monotherapy dose-escalation portion (N of about 50 patients) of the phase I ivuxolimab trial. The paper as a whole reports these results and caveats: Clonal expansion of both CD4+ and CD8+ blood T cells was observed from baseline to week 6 at doses 0.1 to 3.0 mg/kg. Partial responders in the 0.1-3.0 mg/kg groups had among the lowest normalized peripheral clonal expansion, especially among CD8+ T cells. Low levels of normalized T-cell clonal expansion were also shown by some nonresponding patients. After ivuxolimab, more expanded clones were found on average in CD8+ T cells than in CD4+ T cells. The antigen specificity of the clonally expanded peripheral T cells was not determined.

Genomic DNA was isolated from the sorted cells so that the TCRbeta CDR3 region could be sequenced. TCRbeta CDR3 regions were sequenced using the immunoSEQ Assay. Imported from immuneACCESS, the table was reduced by TCRdb to in-frame sequences with V and J called. These copies leave out some clones; in studies compared against another copy, an unresolved V gene accounts for under half, and the cause of the remainder is not known. The table for this sample lists 24,000 or so clones; 79% of them were counted only once. The top ten hold around 13% of the sample. About this clone itself: The antigen this receptor binds is unknown. No base qualities exist here, and no much larger clone lies one base off it.

The trial excluded patients who had a history of autoimmune disease or who were on systemic immunosuppression. Peripheral blood for TCR sequencing was collected from all dose cohorts at baseline, on cycle 4 day 1, and on cycle 7 day 1. Samples were obtained from an open-label, multicenter, first-in-human phase I dose-escalation trial of ivuxolimab. Adults with locally advanced or metastatic melanoma, renal cell carcinoma, hepatocellular carcinoma or head and neck squamous cell carcinoma were enrolled in the trial. CD4+ and CD8+ T cells were sorted separately from peripheral blood before TCR sequencing. The CDR3 starts with the cysteine, ends with the phenylalanine, and has 16 residues. Kept here is only the CDR3 DNA, which spans 48 bases and is read in frame from base 1. Based on the germline V gene (reference sequence), the CDR1 and CDR2 sequences are LNHNV and YYDKDF. V ends up 0 bases short and J 2 bases short, with an unmatched junction base count of 6.

This TCR derives from an adult with an advanced solid tumor such as melanoma, head and neck, liver or kidney cancer. The specimen comprised CD4+ or CD8+ T cells sorted from blood, sampled in a trial of the OX40 agonist ivuxolimab. Here the chain combines TRBV15 and TRBJ1-2; TRBD1 matches 7 bases in the middle. The encoded CDR3 is CATSRDRPGGNYGYTF. The DNA reads as follows: TGTGCCACCAGCAGAGATAGGCCAGGGGGGAACTATGGCTACACCTTC.